The 19 T cell receptor beta chains given below trace back to one sample, sequenced in a study of shared T cell receptors in the human thymus. Only in-frame clones appear in the TCRdb table, and some are missing; sequencing was by immunoSEQ multiplex PCR. The sample consists of 720,000 or so clones, roughly 88% of them appearing once. The data were also submitted as part of a second study, on human thymus T cells.

The sequencing sample was made of thymocytes. These receptors originate from a girl under three years old with a congenital heart defect.

This chain joins TRBV5-6 and TRBJ2-7; D perhaps matches TRBD2 (5 bases). The V end was cut by 2 bases, the J end by 4 bases, with 25 bases between. CDR1 and CDR2 (germline): SGHDT, YYEEEE. The CDR3 runs to 18 residues. The CDR3 is CASSLDRPGRENAYEQYF. In DNA, the CDR3 is TGTGCCAGCAGCTTAGACCGACCGGGGAGAGAAAATGCTTACGAGCAGTACTTC.

The J gene is TRBJ1-2, the V gene TRBV7-9; TRBD1 might be the D (5 bases). V was cut by 2 bases and J by 8 bases, with 24 bases left in between. Germline loops: CDR1 SEHNR, CDR2 FQNEAQ (reference sequence). The CDR3 consists of 17 residues. CDR3 nucleotide sequence: TGTGCCAGCAGCTTAATTTACGCACCCGGCTTCGGGGGAGGCTACACCTTC. Translation gives CASSLIYAPGFGGGYTF.

The J gene is TRBJ1-1, the V gene TRBV13; D perhaps matches TRBD1 (5 bases). V was clipped by 5 bases and J by 5 bases, with 30 bases between them. This CDR3 is built from 19 residues. Germline CDR1 PRHDT, CDR2 FYEKMQ (reference sequence). The CDR3 region is CASSAPLKGCWSGGTEAFF. The DNA for the CDR3 is TGTGCCAGCAGCGCTCCATTGAAAGGGTGTTGGTCGGGGGGGACTGAAGCTTTCTTT.

To note about this clone: At one end, the junction sequence differs from germline, possibly due to a read error. The chain carries TRBV5-5 and TRBJ1-2; maybe TRBD1 (5 bases). In germline, CDR1 is SGHKS, CDR2 YYEKEE (reference sequence). CDR3 size: 10 residues. The CDR3 spells CASSLYRRYF. For the CDR3, the DNA is TGTGCCAGCAGCTTGTACAGGCGGTACTTC. Together with reference TRBV5-5 and TRBJ1-2, the CDR3 gives the full variable domain: DAGVTQSPTHLIKTRGQQVTLRCSPISGHKSVSWYQQVLGQGPQFIFQYYEKEERGRGNFPDRFSARQFPNYSSELNVNALLLGDSALYLCASSLYRRYFGSGTRLTVV.

J is TRBJ2-3 and V is TRBV7-2, with D possibly TRBD1 on 5 matching bases. Trimming stripped 0 bases from V and 0 bases from J, with 7 bases between. Germline CDR1 is SGHTA and CDR2 is FQGNSA. CDR3 size: 15 residues. Written as DNA, the CDR3 is TGTGCCAGCAGCTTAGCGACAGAGAGCACAGATACGCAGTATTTT. As protein: CASSLATESTDTQYF. The whole variable domain, remainder taken from reference TRBV7-2 and TRBJ2-3, is GAGVSQSPSNKVTEKGKDVELRCDPISGHTALYWYRQSLGQGLEFLIYFQGNSAPDKSGLPSDRFSAERTGGSVSTLTIQRTQQEDSAVYLCASSLATESTDTQYFGPGTRLTVL.

This clone has a handful of counts. The chain links TRBV16 to TRBJ1-6; D might be TRBD1 (5 bases). The CDR3 sequence is 20 residues long. The ends were cut back, 2 bases at V and 7 bases at J, with 27 bases in the middle. The germline V gene has CDR1 KGHSY and CDR2 FQNENV. The CDR3 region has the DNA TGTGCCAGCAGCCAAAGGGATCATCAGGGAAACCCAACCAGAAATTCACCCCTCCACTTT. This sequence encodes CASSQRDHQGNPTRNSPLHF.

Details on this clone: At the DNA level, this CDR3 is encoded by other sequences in the same sample as well. The chain couples TRBV28 to TRBJ2-5, with D possibly matching TRBD1 (5 bases). Deletions cut 2 bases from V and 4 bases from J, with 5 bases between. Per the germline V gene, CDR1 is MDHEN and CDR2 is SYDVKM. The CDR3 runs 12 residues. CDR3 amino acids: CASSLRGETQYF. The CDR3 DNA sequence: TGTGCCAGCAGTTTAAGGGGAGAGACCCAGTACTTC.

The chain employs TRBV27 and TRBJ1-5; D is possibly TRBD1 (5 bases). Germline CDR1 reads MNHEY; CDR2 reads SMNVEV (reference sequence). V was shortened by 3 bases and J by 3 bases, with 12 bases between the two germline ends. This CDR3 comprises 15 residues. The CDR3 region is CASSFLQGINQPQHF. The CDR3 DNA reads as TGTGCCAGCAGTTTCCTTCAGGGAATCAATCAGCCCCAGCATTTT.

The chain couples TRBV5-6 to TRBJ2-7, with a possible D match to TRBD1 (5 bases). The CDR3 covers 15 residues. Germline assignment: CDR1 SGHDT and CDR2 YYEEEE. Trimming took 4 bases from V and 0 from J, leaving 14 bases between them. As DNA, the CDR3 is TGTGCCAGCAGCACAACCCTACAGGACTCCTACGAGCAGTACTTC. This sequence encodes CASSTTLQDSYEQYF.

This chain uses TRBV28 with TRBJ2-7; unclear D gene. Germline values: CDR1 MDHEN, CDR2 SYDVKM. There are 15 residues in the CDR3. V lost 6 bases to trimming and J lost 3 bases, with 18 bases between them. The CDR3 is CASSAPEVADYEQYF. The DNA for the CDR3 is TGTGCCAGCAGCGCCCCCGAGGTGGCGGACTACGAGCAGTACTTC.

V usage is TRBV6-4 and J usage is TRBJ1-1; 8 positions agree with TRBD1. V trimming: 6 bases; J trimming: 0 bases; junction bases outside the gene matches: 0. Germline CDR1 is MRHNA and CDR2 is SNTAGT. This CDR3 contains 13 residues. The CDR3 region is CASRGQVNTEAFF. The CDR3 region has the DNA TGTGCCAGCAGGGGACAGGTGAACACTGAAGCTTTCTTT.

The chain couples TRBV14 to TRBJ1-2; unclear D gene. Germline CDR1 and CDR2: SGHDN and FVKESK. This CDR3 contains 13 residues. Trimming cost V 6 bases and J 14 bases, with 22 bases left between them. The CDR3 sequence: CASSQSLRVHLTF. The CDR3 DNA reads TGTGCCAGCAGTCAAAGCCTGAGGGTACACCTTACCTTC.

This chain joins TRBV21-1 and TRBJ1-6; the table's D call, TRBD1, has no DNA check behind it. TRBV21-1 constitutes a pseudogene. This CDR3 region has 17 residues. The DNA for the CDR3 is TGTGCCAGCACCAAAGGACCTCAGGGGGCTTCGGATTCACCCCTCCACTTT. Translating it yields CASTKGPQGASDSPLHF.

The V and J genes are TRBV19 and TRBJ1-2; D is undetermined. V shed 9 bases and J shed 4 bases, with 21 bases lying between them. The CDR3 spans 15 residues. The germline CDR1 and CDR2 sequences are LNHDA and SQIVND (reference sequence). Here the CDR3 reads CASCRGSTTAYGYTF. CDR3 DNA sequence: TGTGCCAGCTGTAGAGGGTCGACAACTGCCTATGGCTACACCTTC.

V and J are TRBV6-1 and TRBJ2-3; 8 bases align to TRBD2. J lost 2 bases, V lost 1 base, and 5 bases had no gene match. Per germline, CDR1 MNHNS and CDR2 SASEGT. This CDR3 region has 16 residues. CDR3 bases: TGTGCCAGCAGTGAAGAGGCGGGGGGCCACACAGATACGCAGTATTTT. This codes for CASSEEAGGHTDTQYF.

The chain has TRBV6-5 and TRBJ1-1, with 7 bases matching TRBD1. J lost 10 bases, V lost 6 bases, and 14 bases had no gene match. This CDR3 is built from 14 residues. The germline V gene has CDR1 MNHEY and CDR2 SVGAGI. CDR3 sequence reads: CASRSIAQTGRAFF. For the CDR3, the DNA is TGTGCCAGCAGAAGTATCGCCCAGACAGGGAGAGCTTTCTTT.

This sequence joins TRBV6-6 and TRBJ2-7; a weak D match, TRBD2 (5 bases). Between the trimmed V and J ends, which lost 2 bases and 0 bases, there was a span of 14 bases. This CDR3 comprises 16 residues. Per the germline V gene, CDR1 is MNHNY and CDR2 is SVGAGI (reference sequence). The DNA of the CDR3 is TGTGCCAGCAGTTACCTCGGACGGGGAAGCTCCTACGAGCAGTACTTC. Amino acids: CASSYLGRGSSYEQYF.

This rearrangement joins TRBV27 to TRBJ2-1; possible D gene TRBD2, 7 bases. CDR1 and CDR2 from the germline V gene are MNHEY and SMNVEV (reference sequence). V was pared by 2 bases and J by 5 bases, with 16 bases between. The CDR3 has 16 residues. The CDR3 DNA reads as TGTGCCAGCAGTTTACGGGGGGCTGTTGTCCACAATGAGCAGTTCTTC. It translates to CASSLRGAVVHNEQFF.

The chain couples TRBV9 to TRBJ1-2; 7 nucleotides match TRBD1. With 4 bases clipped from V and 4 bases from J, the junction kept 13 bases outside the gene matches. This CDR3 is 16 amino acids long. Per the germline V gene, CDR1 is SGDLS and CDR2 is YYNGEE. The CDR3 sequence: CASSRSTGTISYGYTF. As DNA, the CDR3 is TGTGCCAGCAGCCGTTCGACAGGGACCATTTCCTATGGCTACACCTTC.